The present TCR beta chain was sequenced within a study of cytomegalovirus exposure and HLA in healthy donors. Findings and limits, study-wide: TCR beta sequences reportedly predicted the HLA-A and HLA-B alleles of most subjects accurately.

The V end was cut by 2 bases, the J end by 1 base, with 12 bases between. Germline loops: CDR1 SGHAT, CDR2 FQNNGV. This CDR3 is 15 amino acids long. Of note for this clone: Antigen: not known.

The primer mix had 60 Vbeta and 13 Jbeta primers. Sequenced by immunoSEQ multiplex PCR; TCRdb stores in-frame clones only, minus some. Its table lists around 150,000 clones. The chain links TRBV11-2 to TRBJ2-7; D is uncertain. The clonotype comes from a man aged 30-40 years in good health and CMV-seronegative. Sequencing was carried out using PBMCs. The DNA of the CDR3 is TGTGCCAGCAGCTTATGGCAGGCAGGATCCTACGAGCAGTACTTC. It yields the protein CASSLWQAGSYEQYF.